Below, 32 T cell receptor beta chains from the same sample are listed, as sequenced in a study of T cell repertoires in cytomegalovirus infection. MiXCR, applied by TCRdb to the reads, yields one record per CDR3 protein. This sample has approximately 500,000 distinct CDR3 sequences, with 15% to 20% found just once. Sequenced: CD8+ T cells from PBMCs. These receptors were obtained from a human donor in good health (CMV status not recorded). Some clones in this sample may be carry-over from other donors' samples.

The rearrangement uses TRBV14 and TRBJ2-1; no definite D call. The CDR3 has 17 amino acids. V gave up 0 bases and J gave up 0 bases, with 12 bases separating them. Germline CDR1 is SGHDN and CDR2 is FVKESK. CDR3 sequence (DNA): TGTGCCAGCAGCCAAGATCGAACTCCTTACTCCTACAATGAGCAGTTCTTC. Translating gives CASSQDRTPYSYNEQFF.

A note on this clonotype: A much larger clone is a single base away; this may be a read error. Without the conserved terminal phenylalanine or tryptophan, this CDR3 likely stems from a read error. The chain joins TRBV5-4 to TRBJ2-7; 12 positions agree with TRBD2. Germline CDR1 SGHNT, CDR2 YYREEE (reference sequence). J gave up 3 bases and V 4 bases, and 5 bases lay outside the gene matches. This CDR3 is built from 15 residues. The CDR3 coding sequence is TGTGCCAGCAGCACCGCTAGCGGGGGGGACTACGAGCAGTACTTA. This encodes CASSTASGGDYEQYL.

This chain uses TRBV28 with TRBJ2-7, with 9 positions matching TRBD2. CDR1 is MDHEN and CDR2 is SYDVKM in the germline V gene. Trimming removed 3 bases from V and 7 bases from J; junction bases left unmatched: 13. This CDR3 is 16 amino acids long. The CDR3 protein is CASSLRSRLAGEEQYF. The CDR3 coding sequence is TGTGCCAGCAGTTTGCGGTCGAGGTTAGCGGGAGAAGAGCAGTACTTC. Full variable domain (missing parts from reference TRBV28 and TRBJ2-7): DVKVTQSSRYLVKRTGEKVFLECVQDMDHENMFWYRQDPGLGLRLIYFSYDVKMKEKGDIPEGYSVSREKKERFSLILESASTNQTSMYLCASSLRSRLAGEEQYFGPGTRLTVT.

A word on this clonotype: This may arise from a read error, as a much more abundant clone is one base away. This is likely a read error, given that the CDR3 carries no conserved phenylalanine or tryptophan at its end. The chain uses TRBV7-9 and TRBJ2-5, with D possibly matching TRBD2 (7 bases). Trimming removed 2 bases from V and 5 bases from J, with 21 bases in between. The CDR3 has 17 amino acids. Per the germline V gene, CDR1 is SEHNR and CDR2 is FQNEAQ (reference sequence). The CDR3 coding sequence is TGTGCCAGCAGCTTAAGTGGCGCGGGGGCCCAGACGGAGACCCAGTACTTA. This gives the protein CASSLSGAGAQTETQYL.

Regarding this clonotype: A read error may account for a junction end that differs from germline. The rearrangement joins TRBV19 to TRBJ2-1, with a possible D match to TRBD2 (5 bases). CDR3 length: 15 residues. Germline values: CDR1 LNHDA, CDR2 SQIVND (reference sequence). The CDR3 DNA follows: TGTGCCACTCTACCGGGAAACGCACCCTACATTGAGCAGTTCTTC. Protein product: CATLPGNAPYIEQFF.

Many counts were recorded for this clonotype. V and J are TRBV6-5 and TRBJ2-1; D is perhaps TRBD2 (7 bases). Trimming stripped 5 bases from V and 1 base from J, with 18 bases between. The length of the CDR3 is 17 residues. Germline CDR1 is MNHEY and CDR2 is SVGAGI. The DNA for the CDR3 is TGTGCCAGCAGTCCCTTGGGCGGGGGCTTATCCTACAATGAGCAGTTCTTC. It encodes CASSPLGGGLSYNEQFF.

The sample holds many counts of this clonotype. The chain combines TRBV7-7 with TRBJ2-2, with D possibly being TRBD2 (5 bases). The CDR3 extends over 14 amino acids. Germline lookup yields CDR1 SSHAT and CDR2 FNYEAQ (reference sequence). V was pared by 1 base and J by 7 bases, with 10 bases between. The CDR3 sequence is CASSLEPGGGELFF. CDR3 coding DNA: TGTGCCAGCAGCTTAGAGCCAGGAGGCGGGGAGCTGTTTTTT.

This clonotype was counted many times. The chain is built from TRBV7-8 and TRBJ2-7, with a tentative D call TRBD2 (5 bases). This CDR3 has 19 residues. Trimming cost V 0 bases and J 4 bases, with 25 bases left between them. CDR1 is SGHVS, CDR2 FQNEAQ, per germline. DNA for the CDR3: TGTGCCAGCAGCTTAGCGCGAGGGTCCGATACGGTCGCCCAATACGAGCAGTACTTC. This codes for CASSLARGSDTVAQYEQYF.

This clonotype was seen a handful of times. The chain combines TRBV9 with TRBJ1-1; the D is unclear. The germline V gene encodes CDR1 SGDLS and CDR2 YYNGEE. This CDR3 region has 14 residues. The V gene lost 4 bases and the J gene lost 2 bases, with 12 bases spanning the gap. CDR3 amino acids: CASSPRAANTEAFF. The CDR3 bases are TGTGCCAGCAGCCCTCGGGCGGCTAACACTGAAGCTTTCTTT.

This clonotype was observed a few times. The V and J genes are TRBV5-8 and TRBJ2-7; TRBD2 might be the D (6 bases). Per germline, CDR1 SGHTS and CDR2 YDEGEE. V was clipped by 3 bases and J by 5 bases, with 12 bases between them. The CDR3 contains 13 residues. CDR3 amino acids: CASSSKEGHEQYF. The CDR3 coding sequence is TGTGCCAGCAGCTCTAAGGAGGGCCACGAGCAGTACTTC.

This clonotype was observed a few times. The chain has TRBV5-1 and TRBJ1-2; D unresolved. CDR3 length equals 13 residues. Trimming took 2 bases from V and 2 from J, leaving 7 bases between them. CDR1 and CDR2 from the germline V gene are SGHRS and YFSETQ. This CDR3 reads CASSFLVNYGYTF. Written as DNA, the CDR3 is TGCGCCAGCAGCTTTTTGGTGAACTATGGCTACACCTTC.

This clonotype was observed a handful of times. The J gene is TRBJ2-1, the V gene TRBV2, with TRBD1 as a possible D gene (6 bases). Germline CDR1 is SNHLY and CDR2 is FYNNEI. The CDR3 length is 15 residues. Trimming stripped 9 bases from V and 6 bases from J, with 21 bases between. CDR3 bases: TGTGCCAGTCAACCGGACAGTTTCGATTTCAATGAGCAGTTCTTC. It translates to CASQPDSFDFNEQFF.

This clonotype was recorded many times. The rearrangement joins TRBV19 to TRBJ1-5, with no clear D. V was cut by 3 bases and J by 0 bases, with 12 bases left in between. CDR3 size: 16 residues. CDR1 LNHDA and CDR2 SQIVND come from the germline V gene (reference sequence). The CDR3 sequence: CASSIALGLSNQPQHF. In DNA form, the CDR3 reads TGTGCCAGTAGTATCGCCTTAGGCCTTAGCAATCAGCCCCAGCATTTT.

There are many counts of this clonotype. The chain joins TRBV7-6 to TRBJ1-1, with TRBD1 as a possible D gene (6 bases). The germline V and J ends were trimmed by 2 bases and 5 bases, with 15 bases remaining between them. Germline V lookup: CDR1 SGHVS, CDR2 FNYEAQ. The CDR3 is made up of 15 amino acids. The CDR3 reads CASSLTGGRRTEAFF. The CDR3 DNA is TGTGCCAGCAGCTTAACCGGGGGCCGCCGGACTGAAGCTTTCTTT.

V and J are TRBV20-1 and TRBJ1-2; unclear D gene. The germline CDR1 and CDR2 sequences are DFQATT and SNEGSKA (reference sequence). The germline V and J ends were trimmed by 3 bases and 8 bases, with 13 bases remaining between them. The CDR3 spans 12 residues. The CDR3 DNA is TGCAGTGCTAGGCGGGAATCCGGGGGCTACACCTTC. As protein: CSARRESGGYTF.

The CDR3 DNA reads as TGTGCCATCAGTGTCCGAGCGGGGGGCCAAGAGACCCAGTACTTC. Encoded protein: CAISVRAGGQETQYF. The chain recombines TRBV10-3 with TRBJ2-5; TRBD2 matches 9 bases. The V and J ends lost 4 bases and 1 base, in that order; junction bases with no gene match: 4. Germline values: CDR1 ENHRY, CDR2 SYGVKD. This CDR3 spans 15 amino acids.

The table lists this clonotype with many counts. CDR3 DNA: TGTGCCAGCAGCTTTGGACAGGGGGCGGACGAGCAGTACTTC. Its translation is CASSFGQGADEQYF. The chain links TRBV7-2 to TRBJ2-7; TRBD1 matches at 11 bases. The CDR3 contains 14 residues. The germline V gene has CDR1 SGHTA and CDR2 FQGNSA. V dropped 3 bases and J dropped 5; count of bases not matched to a gene: 3. The full variable domain, its missing parts supplied by reference TRBV7-2 and TRBJ2-7, is GAGVSQSPSNKVTEKGKDVELRCDPISGHTALYWYRQSLGQGLEFLIYFQGNSAPDKSGLPSDRFSAERTGGSVSTLTIQRTQQEDSAVYLCASSFGQGADEQYFGPGTRLTVT.

CDR3: CASSLAYGQPQHF. The DNA for the CDR3 is TGTGCCAGCAGCTTAGCATATGGTCAGCCCCAGCATTTT. This chain joins TRBV7-7 and TRBJ1-5; D gene unclear. The CDR3 length is 13 residues. CDR1 and CDR2 (germline): SSHAT, FNYEAQ (reference sequence). The germline V and J ends were trimmed by 0 bases and 6 bases, with 6 bases remaining between them. The full variable domain, rest sourced from reference TRBV7-7 and TRBJ1-5, is GAGVSQSPRYKVTKRGQDVTLRCDPISSHATLYWYQQALGQGPEFLTYFNYEAQPDKSGLPSDRFSAERPEGSISTLTIQRTEQRDSAMYRCASSLAYGQPQHFGDGTRLSIL.

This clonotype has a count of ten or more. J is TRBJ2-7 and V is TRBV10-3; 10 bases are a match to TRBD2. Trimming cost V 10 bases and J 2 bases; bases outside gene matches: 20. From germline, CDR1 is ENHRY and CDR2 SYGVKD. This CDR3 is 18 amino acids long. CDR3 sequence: CATLGGTSVLMEAYEQYF. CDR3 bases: TGTGCCACCCTAGGGGGGACTAGCGTCCTGATGGAGGCCTACGAGCAGTACTTC.

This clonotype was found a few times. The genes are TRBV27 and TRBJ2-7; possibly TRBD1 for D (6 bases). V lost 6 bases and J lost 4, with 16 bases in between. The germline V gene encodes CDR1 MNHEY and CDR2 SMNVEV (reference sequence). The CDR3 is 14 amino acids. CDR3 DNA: TGTGCCAGCAGATCCCAGGGGTTCCAATACGAGCAGTACTTC. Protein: CASRSQGFQYEQYF.

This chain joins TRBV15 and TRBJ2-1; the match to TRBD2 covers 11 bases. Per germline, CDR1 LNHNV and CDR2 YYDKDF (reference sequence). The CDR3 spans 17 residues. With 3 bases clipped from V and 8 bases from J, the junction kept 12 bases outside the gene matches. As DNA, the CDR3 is TGTGCCACCAGCAGTGAACTTAGCGGGAGGGCCTTTGATGAGCAGTTCTTC. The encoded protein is CATSSELSGRAFDEQFF. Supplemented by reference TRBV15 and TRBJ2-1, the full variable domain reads DAMVIQNPRYQVTQFGKPVTLSCSQTLNHNVMYWYQQKSSQAPKLLFHYYDKDFNNEADTPDNFQSRRPNTSFCFLDIRSPGLGDTAMYLCATSSELSGRAFDEQFFGPGTRLTVL.

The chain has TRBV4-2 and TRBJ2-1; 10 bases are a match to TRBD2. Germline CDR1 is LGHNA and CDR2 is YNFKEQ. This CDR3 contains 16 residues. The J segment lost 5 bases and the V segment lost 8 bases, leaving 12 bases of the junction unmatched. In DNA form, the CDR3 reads TGTGCCAGCCAAGATTCCTCTAGCGGGGGAAACAATGAGCAGTTCTTC. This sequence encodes CASQDSSSGGNNEQFF.

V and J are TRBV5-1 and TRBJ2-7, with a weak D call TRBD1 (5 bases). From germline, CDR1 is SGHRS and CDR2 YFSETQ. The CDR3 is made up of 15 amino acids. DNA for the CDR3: TGCGCAGGCAGTTCGACAGATTCCCCAACCTACGAGCAGTACTTC. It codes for CAGSSTDSPTYEQYF.

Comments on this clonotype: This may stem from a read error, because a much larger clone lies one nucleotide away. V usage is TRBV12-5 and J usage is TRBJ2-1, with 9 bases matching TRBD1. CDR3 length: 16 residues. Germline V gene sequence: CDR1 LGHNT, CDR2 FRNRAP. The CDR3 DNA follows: TGTGATAGTGGTTTGCTCCCCGGGACAGGGATCGATGAGCAGTTCTTC. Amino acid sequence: CDSGLLPGTGIDEQFF.

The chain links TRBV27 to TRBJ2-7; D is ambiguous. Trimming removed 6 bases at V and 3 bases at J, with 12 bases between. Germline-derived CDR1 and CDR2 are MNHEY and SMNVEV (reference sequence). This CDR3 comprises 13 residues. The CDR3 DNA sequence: TGTGCCAGCAGCCTCCAGCTCAACTACGAGCAGTACTTC. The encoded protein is CASSLQLNYEQYF.

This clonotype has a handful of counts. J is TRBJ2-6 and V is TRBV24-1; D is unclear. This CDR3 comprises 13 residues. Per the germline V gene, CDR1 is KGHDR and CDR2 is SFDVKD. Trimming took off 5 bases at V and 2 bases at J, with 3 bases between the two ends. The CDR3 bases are TGTGCCACCAGTGGGGCTGGGGCCAACGTCCTGACTTTC. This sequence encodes CATSGAGANVLTF.

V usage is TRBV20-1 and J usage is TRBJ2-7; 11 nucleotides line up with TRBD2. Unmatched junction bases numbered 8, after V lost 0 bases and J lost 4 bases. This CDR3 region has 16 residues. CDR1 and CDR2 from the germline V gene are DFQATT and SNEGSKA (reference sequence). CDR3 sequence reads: CSARDLSLAGGYEQYF. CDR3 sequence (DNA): TGCAGTGCTAGAGATCTATCTCTAGCGGGGGGATACGAGCAGTACTTC.

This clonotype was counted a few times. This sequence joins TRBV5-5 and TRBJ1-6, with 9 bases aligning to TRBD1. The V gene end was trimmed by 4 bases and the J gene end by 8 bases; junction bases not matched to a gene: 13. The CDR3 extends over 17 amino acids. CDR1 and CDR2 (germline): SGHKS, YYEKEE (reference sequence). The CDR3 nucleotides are TGTGCCAGCAGCCGACGGACAGGGGTTCTGATAGATTCACCCCTCCACTTT. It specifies CASSRRTGVLIDSPLHF.

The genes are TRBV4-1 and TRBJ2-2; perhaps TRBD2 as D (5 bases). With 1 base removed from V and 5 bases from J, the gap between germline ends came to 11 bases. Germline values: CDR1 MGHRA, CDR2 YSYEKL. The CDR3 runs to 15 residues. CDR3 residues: CASSQVDGVTGELFF. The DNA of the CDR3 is TGCGCCAGCAGCCAAGTAGACGGGGTAACCGGGGAGCTGTTTTTT.

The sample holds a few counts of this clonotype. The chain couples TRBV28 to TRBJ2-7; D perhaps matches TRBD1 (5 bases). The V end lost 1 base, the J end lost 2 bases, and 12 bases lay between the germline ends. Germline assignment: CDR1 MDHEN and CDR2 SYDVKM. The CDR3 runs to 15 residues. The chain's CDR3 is CASSLLPGLTYEQYF. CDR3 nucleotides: TGTGCCAGCAGTTTATTGCCAGGGCTCACCTACGAGCAGTACTTC.

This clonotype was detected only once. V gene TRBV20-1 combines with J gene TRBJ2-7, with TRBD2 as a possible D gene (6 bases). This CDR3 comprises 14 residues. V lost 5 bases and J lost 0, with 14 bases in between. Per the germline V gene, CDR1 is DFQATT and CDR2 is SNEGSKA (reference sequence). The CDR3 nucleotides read TGCAGTGCTCGTGGGGCTAGCGTCTCCTACGAGCAGTACTTC. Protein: CSARGASVSYEQYF.

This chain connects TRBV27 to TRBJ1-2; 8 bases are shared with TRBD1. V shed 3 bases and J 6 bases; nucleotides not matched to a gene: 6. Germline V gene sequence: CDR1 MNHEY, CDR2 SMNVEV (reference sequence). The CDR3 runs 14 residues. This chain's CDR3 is CASSLGTGLDGYTF. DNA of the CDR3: TGTGCCAGCAGTTTGGGGACAGGCCTGGATGGCTACACCTTC.